This TCR beta chain was identified in a study of brain T cells in children with intractable seizures. Only cases whose brain tissue showed the highest T cell transcript signatures were sequenced. Worth noting for this clone: Its antigen is unknown.

Using immunoSEQ multiplex PCR, the repertoire was profiled, and TCRdb retains in-frame clones only, with some absent. The sample includes 110,000 or so clones, 85% to 95% of them seen just once. V lost 1 base to trimming and J lost 5 bases, with 12 bases between them. CDR1 is SGHTA and CDR2 is FQGNSA in the germline V gene. This CDR3 has 14 residues. Study conclusions and caveats: Absence of clones before surgery may stem from lower sequencing depth. Only CDR3 sequence similarity suggested viral specificity, without known HCMV serostatus.

The chain carries TRBV7-2 and TRBJ2-7; D is perhaps TRBD1 (5 bases). The receptor's source is a boy in the first two years of life with hemimegalencephaly and intractable seizures. Sequencing used peripheral blood, obtained at surgery. DNA for the CDR3: TGTGCCAGCAGCTTAGTAAATGGCAGGGACGAGCAGTACTTC. This encodes CASSLVNGRDEQYF.